The clone carrying this T cell receptor (beta chain) has ten or more counts. The antigen remains undetermined. The sample is drawn from a study of T cell repertoires in cytomegalovirus infection. One entry per CDR3 protein results from TCRdb running MiXCR on the reads. The sample carries some 400,000 distinct CDR3 sequences, about a third recorded once. Study-wide findings and caveats: Ex vivo, HLA-C-restricted CMV-specific TCR beta clonotypes prevailed over the rest of the response. Identification of carriers of CMV plus the relevant HLA was performed using cumulative public TCR beta family frequency.

This clonotype originated in a human donor in good health (CMV status not recorded). Some clones in this sample may be carry-over from other donors' samples. The sequenced material came from PBMCs.

The CDR3 loop reads CASSLAMTGGTEAFF. The CDR3 DNA reads TGTGCCAGCAGCTTAGCGATGACGGGTGGGACTGAAGCTTTCTTT. The chain recombines TRBV7-8 with TRBJ1-1; D is ambiguous. Germline values: CDR1 SGHVS, CDR2 FQNEAQ. This CDR3 contains 15 residues. Trimming pared 0 bases from V and 5 bases from J, leaving 13 bases between. Full variable domain (missing parts from reference TRBV7-8 and TRBJ1-1): GAGVSQSPRYKVAKRGQDVALRCDPISGHVSLFWYQQALGQGPEFLTYFQNEAQLDKSGLPSDRFFAERPEGSVSTLKIQRTQQEDSAVYLCASSLAMTGGTEAFFGQGTRLTVV.